A single sample is the source of the 8 T cell receptor beta chains below, sequenced in a study of immune evolution from preneoplasia to lung adenocarcinoma. Sequencing used immunoSEQ multiplex PCR; TCRdb keeps in-frame clones, though not all of them. The sample holds about 4,400 clones, 86% seen once. The material sequenced was FFPE minimally invasive lung adenocarcinoma tissue. Source of these receptors: an older donor with lung adenocarcinoma.

CDR3 DNA sequence: TGCGCCAGCAGCTTGTTTGGGACTAGCGGACACAATGAGCAGTTCTTC. As protein: CASSLFGTSGHNEQFF. V is TRBV5-1 and J is TRBJ2-1; 11 bases fit TRBD2. The CDR3 totals 16 residues. CDR1 and CDR2 (germline): SGHRS, YFSETQ. V dropped 1 base and J dropped 5; count of bases not matched to a gene: 5.

J is TRBJ1-5 and V is TRBV13, with a possible D match to TRBD1 (5 bases). The germline gives CDR1 PRHDT, CDR2 FYEKMQ (reference sequence). Trimming shortened V by 5 bases and J by 3 bases, and 11 bases separated the two germline ends. The CDR3 has 14 residues. CDR3 sequence: CASSPTVYNQPQHF. In DNA, the CDR3 is TGTGCCAGCAGCCCGACAGTTTACAATCAGCCCCAGCATTTT.

Notes on this clone: Within the sample, other DNA sequences also encode this same CDR3. V and J are TRBV15 and TRBJ2-2; 8 bases fit TRBD1. In germline, CDR1 is LNHNV, CDR2 YYDKDF (reference sequence). CDR3 length equals 14 residues. V lost 3 bases and J lost 5; bases outside the gene matches: 2. The CDR3 loop reads CATSRDRVTGELFF. In nucleotides, the CDR3 is TGTGCCACCAGCAGGGACAGGGTTACCGGGGAGCTGTTTTTT.

CDR3 in DNA: TGTGCCAGAAGCCTCCCCACCTGGCGGGACAGGGGTCGTGAGCAGTACTTC. Translation: CARSLPTWRDRGREQYF. This chain joins TRBV5-3 and TRBJ2-7; 10 positions agree with TRBD1. TRBV5-3 is an open reading frame whose function is uncertain. CDR3 length: 17 residues. V shed 4 bases and J 7 bases; nucleotides not matched to a gene: 17.

The genes are TRBV5-1 and TRBJ2-7, with 8 bases lining up with TRBD1. Trimming took 7 bases from V and 2 from J; bases not matched to a gene: 5. CDR1 is SGHRS, CDR2 YFSETQ, per germline. This CDR3 is 13 amino acids long. The CDR3 DNA reads as TGCGCCAGCTCGACAGGGGAACCCTACGAGCAGTACTTC. Residues: CASSTGEPYEQYF.

This sequence joins TRBV5-6 and TRBJ2-3, with a possible D match to TRBD2 (5 bases). CDR3 length: 12 residues. Germline CDR1 and CDR2: SGHDT and YYEEEE. Trimming removed 4 bases at V and 5 bases at J, with 8 bases between. This chain's CDR3 is CASSPGLDTQYF. The CDR3 DNA follows: TGTGCCAGCAGCCCAGGACTAGATACGCAGTATTTT. Complete variable domain (other parts from reference TRBV5-6 and TRBJ2-3): DAGVTQSPTHLIKTRGQQVTLRCSPKSGHDTVSWYQQALGQGPQFIFQYYEEEERQRGNFPDRFSGHQFPNYSSELNVNALLLGDSALYLCASSPGLDTQYFGPGTRLTVL.

J is TRBJ2-1 and V is TRBV10-1, with TRBD2 matching 10 bases. This CDR3 has 13 residues. The germline gives CDR1 WNHNN, CDR2 SYGVQD (reference sequence). V gave up 5 bases and J gave up 8 bases; unmatched junction bases: 3. CDR3 coding DNA: TGCGCCAGCAGTCCTAGCGGGAGTTATGAGCAGTTCTTC. This translates into CASSPSGSYEQFF.

The V gene is TRBV30, the J gene TRBJ2-5; 12 nucleotides agree with TRBD2. The ends lost 3 bases at V and 4 bases at J; junction bases unmatched: 6. This CDR3 has 15 residues. Germline CDR1 is GTSNPN and CDR2 is SVGIG (reference sequence). CDR3 coding DNA: TGTGCCTGGAGAACGGCACTAGCGGGAGGAGAGACCCAGTACTTC. Encoded protein: CAWRTALAGGETQYF.